There are a few counts of the clone carrying this TCR beta chain. The CDR3 has 17 residues. V lost 4 bases to trimming and J lost 2 bases; unmatched junction nucleotides: 10. Germline V gives CDR1 MNHNS, CDR2 SASEGT. This sample is drawn from a study of blood T cell repertoires in COVID-19. Study-wide context: Some COVID-19 samples were acute and others convalescent; all came from the United States, Italy and Spain.

The authors' processing: It was from reference gene primer amplification that nucleated cell counts were estimated. Assay: immunoSEQ multiplex PCR; the TCRdb copy retains only in-frame clones and omits some. V and J calls and clone size are copied from that table; D and trimming were computed from the DNA. Altogether some 190,000 clones are present, roughly 82% being singletons, with the ten largest covering 6.5% to 9.5%. The receptor comes from a woman aged 60-75 years with COVID-19, enrolled during active disease. This chain links TRBV6-1 with TRBJ2-2, with TRBD1 identical over 7 bases. The sample consisted of peripheral blood. CDR3 nucleotide sequence: TGTGCCAGCAGTGGAGGACCGGGACAGCTTAACACCGGGGAGCTGTTTTTT. It encodes CASSGGPGQLNTGELFF.